A selection of T cell receptor beta chains follows, all from one sample in a study of cytomegalovirus exposure and HLA in healthy donors. Repertoires were generated with immunoSEQ multiplex PCR, while TCRdb's copy carries only in-frame clones and drops some. The repertoire includes 150,000 to 200,000 clones, approximately 84% of them detected once, and roughly 2.2% sits in the top ten. Sequencing used PBMCs. These receptor sequences come from a man between 18 and 29 years old in good health and CMV-seropositive. The CDR3 runs from the conserved cysteine through the conserved F or W. The D gene is left open where the match is weak. The listing skips clone size in some rows; elsewhere it reads once, few, many or a size class.

12,TRBJ2-7,once,TRBV27,TRBD2,TGTGCCATCGGGACTAGCAGATACGAGCAGTACTTC,CAIGTSRYEQYF
12,TRBJ2-7,NA,TRBV11-1,TRBD1,TGTGCCAGCAGCTTGGGACAGTACGAGCAGTACTTC,CASSLGQYEQYF
12,TRBJ1-1,NA,TRBV30,NA,TGTGCCTGGTCCCGGGGGGACACTGAAGCTTTCTTT,CAWSRGDTEAFF
15,TRBJ1-6,NA,TRBV27,NA,TGTGCCAGCAGTCTATCACAGGGTAGGGGTTCACCCCTCCACTTT,CASSLSQGRGSPLHF
15,TRBJ2-3,NA,TRBV11-2,TRBD2,TGTGCCAGCAGCCCTAGCGGGGGGCGCACAGATACGCAGTATTTT,CASSPSGGRTDTQYF
18,TRBJ2-3,NA,TRBV6-1,TRBD2,TGTGCCAGCAGTGAATTGGGACTAGCGGGGACTAGCACAGATACGCAGTATTTT,CASSELGLAGTSTDTQYF
15,TRBJ2-3,NA,TRBV5-1,TRBD1,TGCGCCAGCAGCGTGACAGGGGATGGCACAGATACGCAGTATTTT,CASSVTGDGTDTQYF
13,TRBJ2-7,NA,TRBV30,NA,TGTGCCGCGAACTGGGACAACTCCTACGAGCAGTACTTC,CAANWDNSYEQYF
15,TRBJ2-1,few,TRBV9,TRBD1,TGTGCCAGCAGCGTAGACGGGACAGGGGGGAATGAGCAGTTCTTC,CASSVDGTGGNEQFF
11,TRBJ2-5,NA,TRBV29-1,NA,TGCAGCGTCGTGCCAGGAGAGACCCAGTACTTC,CSVVPGETQYF
17,TRBJ2-5,NA,TRBV4-1,NA,TGCGCCAGCAGCCAAAGCGGTGGGGTCAGCGCCCAAGAGACCCAGTACTTC,CASSQSGGVSAQETQYF
13,TRBJ1-2,NA,TRBV9,NA,TGTGCCAGCAGGTCAGCAGGCCCTTTTGGCTACACCTTC,CASRSAGPFGYTF
16,TRBJ2-3,once,TRBV7-2,TRBD2,TGTGCCAGCAGCTTAGCGTATAGCGGGGGGCTGGGTACGCAGTATTTT,CASSLAYSGGLGTQYF
17,TRBJ2-1,NA,TRBV9,TRBD2,TGTGCCAGCAGCGCGTCTAGCGGGGGTAGCTTTGGAGATGAGCAGTTCTTC,CASSASSGGSFGDEQFF
16,TRBJ2-7,NA,TRBV5-4,TRBD2,TGTGCCAGCAGCTTCACTACTAGCGGGTGGGGCTACGAGCAGTACTTC,CASSFTTSGWGYEQYF
18,TRBJ2-7,NA,TRBV5-1,TRBD2,TGCGCCAGCAGCTTGATACCTAGCGGGGGTTATGATCGAGACGAGCAGTACTTC,CASSLIPSGGYDRDEQYF
15,TRBJ1-6,NA,TRBV6-5,NA,TGTGCCAGCAAGAAAGAGTACTCCTATAATTCACCCCTCCACTTT,CASKKEYSYNSPLHF
13,TRBJ1-1,NA,TRBV7-9,NA,TGTGCCAGCAGCTTGGCTCGGGGAACTGAAGCTTTCTTT,CASSLARGTEAFF
16,TRBJ2-3,NA,TRBV7-2,TRBD1,TGTGCCAGCAGCTTAGAAGGGACAGTGAGCACAGATACGCAGTATTTT,CASSLEGTVSTDTQYF
11,TRBJ2-7,NA,TRBV6-1,NA,TGTGCCAGCAGTTCATTCTACGAGCAGTACTTC,CASSSFYEQYF
15,TRBJ1-6,once,TRBV9,NA,TGTGCCAGCAGCGAGGGAGGCTCCTATAATTCACCCCTCCACTTT,CASSEGGSYNSPLHF
16,TRBJ2-7,NA,TRBV5-5,NA,TGTGCCAGCAGCTTGGTACTAAGGGGCCCACCCTACGAGCAGTACTTC,CASSLVLRGPPYEQYF
14,TRBJ2-3,NA,TRBV18,NA,TGTGCCAGCTCACCCCTCGGTTCGACAGATACGCAGTATTTT,CASSPLGSTDTQYF
14,TRBJ1-6,once,TRBV9,NA,TGTGCCAGCAGCGTAGACAGCCATAATTCACCCCTCCACTTT,CASSVDSHNSPLHF
16,TRBJ1-5,NA,TRBV18,TRBD1,TGTGCCAGCTCACCGGAGACAGGGGGCGGCAATCAGCCCCAGCATTTT,CASSPETGGGNQPQHF
16,TRBJ2-7,NA,TRBV6-6,TRBD2,TGTGCCAGCACTGGGCTAGCGGGGGTGAACTCCTACGAGCAGTACTTC,CASTGLAGVNSYEQYF
14,TRBJ1-1,NA,TRBV5-4,NA,TGTGCCAGCAGCTACAGGCTGGCGGGGACTGAAGCTTTCTTT,CASSYRLAGTEAFF
13,TRBJ1-6,NA,TRBV9,NA,TGTGCCAGCAGCGCCTCAGGGAATTCACCCCTCCACTTT,CASSASGNSPLHF
15,TRBJ1-5,NA,TRBV7-2,NA,TGTGCCAGCAGCTTATCTCAGGGGCCGAATCAGCCCCAGCATTTT,CASSLSQGPNQPQHF
15,TRBJ2-1,NA,TRBV4-1,NA,TGCGCCAGCAGCCAAGACCTGAGGGGGGGCAATGAGCAGTTCTTC,CASSQDLRGGNEQFF
15,TRBJ1-2,NA,TRBV4-1,NA,TGCGCCAGCAGCCCTACGACAGGACCCGACTATGGCTACACCTTC,CASSPTTGPDYGYTF
15,TRBJ1-6,NA,TRBV7-8,TRBD1,TGTGCCAGCAGCGCTCGGGACAGGGTTATCTCACCCCTCCACTTT,CASSARDRVISPLHF
14,TRBJ1-4,NA,TRBV6-6,TRBD1,TGTGCCAGCAGTGGACAGGCAACTAATGAAAAACTGTTTTTT,CASSGQATNEKLFF
15,TRBJ2-4,NA,TRBV4-1,NA,TGCGCCAGCAGCCAAGGACCGCTAGGCAAAAACATTCAGTACTTC,CASSQGPLGKNIQYF
15,TRBJ1-5,NA,TRBV6-1,NA,TGTGCCAGCACCATCGGGGGTGGAGTTGTTCAGCCCCAGCATTTT,CASTIGGGVVQPQHF
15,TRBJ2-3,NA,TRBV7-8,TRBD2,TGTGCCAGCAGCTTAGTAGCGGGGCCTGGAGAGACGCAGTATTTT,CASSLVAGPGETQYF
18,TRBJ1-3,NA,TRBV10-3,TRBD1,TGTGCCATCAGGGGAACAGGGGTAGGTGATCGTCCTGGAAACACCATATATTTT,CAIRGTGVGDRPGNTIYF
12,TRBJ1-6,NA,TRBV25-1,NA,TGTGCCAGCAGCAAAAGAGGTTCACCCCTCCACTTT,CASSKRGSPLHF
13,TRBJ2-7,NA,TRBV30,TRBD1,TGTGCCTGGTCCGGGACAGGGGGCTACGAGCAGTACTTC,CAWSGTGGYEQYF
16,TRBJ2-2,once,TRBV5-6,NA,TGTGCCAGCAGAATTGGACAGTATCTGAACACCGGGGAGCTGTTTTTT,CASRIGQYLNTGELFF
17,TRBJ2-5,NA,TRBV5-1,NA,TGCGCCAGCAGCTTGGCCTCTGGAGGGGGCAACCAAGAGACCCAGTACTTC,CASSLASGGGNQETQYF
17,TRBJ2-6,NA,TRBV11-2,NA,TGTGCCAGCAGCTTGATCCCACTACCCTCTGGGGCCAACGTCCTGACTTTC,CASSLIPLPSGANVLTF
15,TRBJ2-7,NA,TRBV11-1,TRBD1,TGTGCCAGCAGCTTAGGACAGGGGAAACACTACGAGCAGTACTTC,CASSLGQGKHYEQYF
14,TRBJ2-3,NA,TRBV10-3,TRBD2,TGTGCCATCAGCGAGGCGGGGGTTTCAGATACGCAGTATTTT,CAISEAGVSDTQYF
19,TRBJ1-5,NA,TRBV5-3,TRBD1,TGTGCCAGAAGCAAACAAAACCCGGACAGGGGGCGCGGCAATCAGCCCCAGCATTTT,CARSKQNPDRGRGNQPQHF
14,TRBJ2-5,NA,TRBV7-2,NA,TGTGCCAGCACCAACCGGCAGGGGATAGAGACCCAGTACTTC,CASTNRQGIETQYF
15,TRBJ2-3,NA,TRBV5-5,NA,TGTGCCAGCAGCTTGGCCGGGTCGAGCACAGATACGCAGTATTTT,CASSLAGSSTDTQYF
13,TRBJ2-5,NA,TRBV29-1,NA,TGCAGCGTTGAAAGACAAGCCCAAGAGACCCAGTACTTC,CSVERQAQETQYF
14,TRBJ2-4,once,TRBV29-1,NA,TGCAGCGTTGAAGGGATAGGGGCCAAAAACAGTCAGTACTTC,CSVEGIGAKNSQYF
13,TRBJ1-1,few,TRBV9,TRBD1,TGTGCCAGCAGTCTACAGGGGGGAGCTGAAGCTTTCTTT,CASSLQGGAEAFF
15,TRBJ1-3,NA,TRBV2,NA,TGTGCCAGCAGTGGCGCAGGGATTTCTGGAAACACCATATATTTT,CASSGAGISGNTIYF
12,TRBJ1-2,NA,TRBV29-1,TRBD1,TGCAGCGTTGATTCGGGACAGGGCTACGACACCTTC,CSVDSGQGYDTF
14,TRBJ1-1,NA,TRBV6-4,NA,TGTGCCAGCAGTGATCGGCAGGATGGCACTGAAGCTTTCTTT,CASSDRQDGTEAFF
15,TRBJ2-1,NA,TRBV2,TRBD1,TGTGCCAGCAACCCCAGGACAGGGACCTACAATGAGCAGTTCTTC,CASNPRTGTYNEQFF